This TCR beta chain was sequenced during a study of blood T cell repertoires in COVID-19. Overall study: Both acute and convalescent COVID-19 samples were obtained from the United States, Italy and Spain. PBMCs, B-cell-depleted T cells, or T cells provided the cDNA or gDNA that made up the material.

The CDR3 has 13 residues. J lost 3 bases, V lost 3 bases, and 3 bases had no gene match. From germline, CDR1 is SGDLS and CDR2 YYNGEE. Per the original data handling: The authors estimated nucleated cell counts from reference gene primer amplification. The table came from immunoSEQ multiplex PCR; TCRdb's copy has only in-frame clones and leaves some out. That table furnishes V, J and clone size, whereas the DNA furnished D and trimming. Among under 250,000 clones, 75% to 85% were seen once, and the ten largest hold approximately 4.5%. This TCR derives from a woman in her seventies with acute or convalescent COVID-19. Sample: peripheral blood. This chain links TRBV9 with TRBJ2-7, with TRBD1 identical over 7 bases. Written as DNA, the CDR3 is TGTGCCAGCAGCGGTGCAGGGGGCTACGAGCAGTACTTC. It translates to CASSGAGGYEQYF.